The next 26 T cell receptor beta chains were all read from a single sample in a study of T cells after yellow fever vaccination. Using its own MiXCR run on the 5' RACE reads, TCRdb lists one record per CDR3 protein. The data hold about 50,000 distinct CDR3 sequences, with about 5% observed a single time. The starting material was PBMCs, either bulk or a sorted T-cell subset (CD4+, CD8+, memory, or dextramer-sorted; not recorded which), obtained on the day of the yellow fever booster vaccination. The receptor source for this set is a man between 18 and 35 years old who received the YFV17D yellow fever vaccine.

The table lists this clonotype with many counts. This rearrangement joins TRBV28 to TRBJ2-7, with D possibly being TRBD1 (6 bases). This CDR3 region has 14 residues. CDR1 MDHEN and CDR2 SYDVKM come from the germline V gene. With 5 bases removed from V and 3 bases from J, the gap between germline ends came to 14 bases. The CDR3 coding sequence is TGTGCCAGCAGTGCAACAGGGTACCGCTACGAGCAGTACGTC. It translates to CASSATGYRYEQYV.

The V gene is TRBV7-8, the J gene TRBJ1-1, with D maybe TRBD1 (5 bases). Trimming pared 2 bases from V and 4 bases from J, leaving 17 bases between. Germline V lookup: CDR1 SGHVS, CDR2 FQNEAQ. The CDR3 consists of 16 residues. The CDR3 DNA is TGTGCCAGCAGCTTACTCCCAGGGACTATTACCACTGAAGCTTTCTTT. Translation: CASSLLPGTITTEAFF.

The rearrangement links TRBV4-3 to TRBJ1-2; unclear D gene. CDR3 size: 14 residues. V was pared by 1 base and J by 4 bases, with 10 bases between. Looked up from germline, CDR1 is LGHNA and CDR2 is YSLEER. The CDR3: CASSQGATLYGYTF. CDR3 nucleotide sequence: TGCGCCAGCAGCCAAGGAGCGACGCTCTATGGCTACACCTTC.

The CDR3 loop reads CASSLVQGAYYGYTF. The CDR3 nucleotides read TGTGCCAGCAGCTTGGTGCAGGGGGCGTACTATGGCTACACCTTC. The chain is built from TRBV5-5 and TRBJ1-2, with 8 bases matching TRBD1. CDR1 SGHKS and CDR2 YYEKEE come from the germline V gene (reference sequence). Trimming cost V 0 bases and J 3 bases; bases outside gene matches: 4. The CDR3 covers 15 residues.

This clonotype was seen ten or more times. The rearrangement joins TRBV29-1 to TRBJ2-7; TRBD1 is a possible D gene (6 bases). The CDR3 extends over 13 amino acids. The germline gives CDR1 SQVTM, CDR2 ANQGSEA. Trimming took off 8 bases at V and 5 bases at J, with 19 bases between the two ends. The CDR3 sequence: CSPPLVGTNEQYV. The CDR3 DNA reads TGCAGCCCCCCCCTGGTCGGGACAAACGAGCAGTACGTC.

This clonotype appeared many times. This rearrangement joins TRBV6-2 or TRBV6-3 to TRBJ2-5; D may match TRBD1 or TRBD2 (7 bases each). CDR3 length: 19 amino acids. Germline V gives CDR1 MNHEY, CDR2 SVGEGT. V was clipped by 2 bases and J by 5 bases, with 27 bases between them. The CDR3 spells CASSYRPRDSPPGGETQYF. In DNA form, the CDR3 reads TGTGCCAGCAGTTACCGGCCCCGGGACAGCCCACCCGGGGGGGAGACCCAGTACTTC.

This clonotype showed up many times. The chain combines TRBV6-5 with TRBJ2-7; 7 bases align to TRBD2. Germline CDR1 MNHEY, CDR2 SVGAGI. The CDR3 loop spans 14 amino acids. With 5 bases clipped from V and 7 bases from J, the junction kept 11 bases outside the gene matches. The CDR3 sequence: CASSPGLGGEEQYF. Here the CDR3 DNA reads TGTGCCAGCAGTCCCGGACTTGGGGGGGAAGAGCAGTACTTC.

The chain uses TRBV18 and TRBJ2-3; unclear D gene. Trimming took off 1 base at V and 5 bases at J, with 1 base between the two ends. The CDR3 totals 11 residues. The germline CDR1 and CDR2 sequences are KGHSH and LQKENI. The DNA for the CDR3 is TGTGCCAGCTCACCACTAGATACGCAGTATTTT. This sequence encodes CASSPLDTQYF.

This clonotype was picked up many times. This CDR3 is CSAALRSNSPLHF. The CDR3 DNA is TGCAGTGCGGCCCTCAGGTCTAATTCACCCCTCCACTTT. This chain links TRBV20-1 with TRBJ1-6, with no clear D. The V gene's germline CDR1 is DFQATT and CDR2 SNEGSKA (reference sequence). This CDR3 has 13 amino acids. V was pared by 6 bases and J by 6 bases, with 12 bases between.

This clonotype was seen many times. The V and J genes are TRBV5-1 and TRBJ2-1; D is unresolved. Trimming cost V 2 bases and J 0 bases, with 12 bases left between them. This CDR3 spans 16 amino acids. Germline loops: CDR1 SGHRS, CDR2 YFSETQ. The CDR3 DNA reads as TGCGCCAGCAGCTTCTTCCCAGACAACTCCTACAATGAGCAGTTCTTC. This gives the protein CASSFFPDNSYNEQFF. Filled out from reference TRBV5-1 and TRBJ2-1, the complete variable domain reads KAGVTQTPRYLIKTRGQQVTLSCSPISGHRSVSWYQQTPGQGLQFLFEYFSETQRNKGNFPGRFSGRQFSNSRSEMNVSTLELGDSALYLCASSFFPDNSYNEQFFGPGTRLTVL.

This clonotype was found many times. This chain joins TRBV7-2 and TRBJ2-5, with 11 bases matching TRBD2. Per germline, CDR1 SGHTA and CDR2 FQGNSA. V lost 5 bases and J lost 9; bases outside the gene matches: 11. This CDR3 has 15 amino acids. In nucleotides, the CDR3 is TGTGCCAGCAGCCCTAGCGGGGGGCCCTCGCGGTCCCAGTACTTC. It yields the protein CASSPSGGPSRSQYF.

The chain uses TRBV18 and TRBJ2-3, with D maybe TRBD1 (5 bases). The germline V gene encodes CDR1 KGHSH and CDR2 LQKENI. V shed 3 bases and J shed 2 bases, with 15 bases lying between them. This CDR3 has 16 residues. This chain's CDR3 is CASSPIPTAFTDTQYF. CDR3 coding DNA: TGTGCCAGCTCACCGATCCCGACAGCTTTCACAGATACGCAGTATTTT.

This rearrangement joins TRBV7-9 to TRBJ2-3; D unclear. The CDR3 totals 17 residues. V was cut by 0 bases and J by 2 bases, with 15 bases left in between. Per germline, CDR1 SEHNR and CDR2 FQNEAQ (reference sequence). CDR3 coding DNA: TGTGCCAGCAGCTTAGCAGGCCAGATCATACCCACAGATACGCAGTATTTT. Translating gives CASSLAGQIIPTDTQYF.

This clonotype was picked up many times. This CDR3 reads CASTAGTGAGYGYTF. CDR3 nucleotide sequence: TGTGCCAGCACCGCAGGGACAGGGGCTGGCTATGGCTACACCTTC. The rearrangement uses TRBV12-3 or TRBV12-4 and TRBJ1-2; TRBD1 matches at 10 bases. V gave up 7 bases and J gave up 4 bases; unmatched junction bases: 9. The CDR3 sequence is 15 residues long.

This clonotype has ten or more counts. The V gene is TRBV11-2, the J gene TRBJ2-2, with no clear D. Germline V gene data show CDR1 as SGHAT and CDR2 as FQNNGV. V lost 5 bases to trimming and J lost 1 base, with 17 bases between them. This CDR3 has 17 amino acids. The CDR3 reads CASSPYTDAQNTGELFF. The CDR3 nucleotides read TGTGCCAGCAGCCCGTATACAGACGCCCAGAACACCGGGGAGCTGTTTTTT.

This clonotype was seen at least ten times. Here the CDR3 reads CATYPGQGLGGYTF. CDR3 nucleotide sequence: TGTGCCACCTACCCCGGACAGGGTTTAGGTGGCTACACCTTC. The chain recombines TRBV15 with TRBJ1-2; 8 positions agree with TRBD1. After removal of 8 bases from V and 7 bases from J, the junction contained 12 bases not matched to a gene. CDR3 size: 14 residues. The germline V gene has CDR1 LNHNV and CDR2 YYDKDF (reference sequence).

This clonotype was found many times. The V call is TRBV5-1, the J call TRBJ1-4; perhaps TRBD1 as D (6 bases). Trimming took 0 bases from V and 5 from J, leaving 14 bases between them. The germline V gene encodes CDR1 SGHRS and CDR2 YFSETQ. This CDR3 spans 16 amino acids. This CDR3 is CASSLVSGHGNEKLFF. The CDR3 DNA sequence: TGCGCCAGCAGCTTGGTTTCGGGACACGGGAATGAAAAACTGTTTTTT.

The chain links TRBV11-2 to TRBJ2-7, with TRBD1 matching over 8 bases. After removal of 3 bases from V and 9 bases from J, the junction contained 4 bases not matched to a gene. Germline CDR1 SGHAT, CDR2 FQNNGV. This CDR3 has 12 amino acids. The CDR3 coding sequence is TGTGCCAGCAGCTTGGGGCAGGGGGCGCAGTACGTC. Translated: CASSLGQGAQYV.

This clonotype has a count of ten or more. V is TRBV28 and J is TRBJ2-5, with TRBD1 matching 10 bases. CDR1 MDHEN and CDR2 SYDVKM come from the germline V gene. V trimming: 8 bases; J trimming: 4 bases; junction bases outside the gene matches: 4. The CDR3 extends over 13 amino acids. CDR3 sequence reads: CASLTGGRETQYF. The CDR3 nucleotides are TGTGCCAGCTTGACAGGGGGCAGAGAGACCCAGTACTTC.

This clonotype was seen a handful of times. This chain uses TRBV14 with TRBJ1-2; the match to TRBD1 covers 10 bases. Losses at the gene ends were 1 base for V and 6 bases for J; bases not matched to a gene: 5. The germline V gene encodes CDR1 SGHDN and CDR2 FVKESK. This CDR3 has 15 amino acids. DNA for the CDR3: TGTGCCAGCAGCCAAGTGTCCGGGACAGGGGATGGCTACACCTTC. It is translated as CASSQVSGTGDGYTF.

This clonotype was observed many times. The rearrangement joins TRBV3-1 to TRBJ1-3; D is undetermined. CDR3 size: 15 residues. Germline loops: CDR1 LGHDT, CDR2 YNNKEL (reference sequence). Trimming cost V 5 bases and J 0 bases, with 11 bases left between them. DNA for the CDR3: TGTGCCAGCAGCTCCCCCCGAAGCTCTGGAAACACCATATATTTT. Translating gives CASSSPRSSGNTIYF.

This clonotype was counted a few times. V usage is TRBV29-1 and J usage is TRBJ2-1; D gene ambiguous. Trimming cost V 7 bases and J 4 bases, with 14 bases left between them. Looked up from germline, CDR1 is SQVTM and CDR2 is ANQGSEA. The CDR3 is 13 residues long. The CDR3 sequence: CSARNADYNEQFF. The CDR3 DNA reads TGCAGCGCCCGAAATGCAGATTACAATGAGCAGTTCTTC.

This clonotype has just a few counts. The chain links TRBV3-1 to TRBJ2-5, with 8 bases aligning to TRBD1. The trim removed 4 bases at V and 5 bases at J, leaving 9 bases unmatched. CDR3 length equals 15 residues. The germline CDR1 and CDR2 sequences are LGHDT and YNNKEL (reference sequence). CDR3 DNA sequence: TGTGCCAGCAGCCCCCGGACAGGGCGGCAGGAGACCCAGTACTTC. This codes for CASSPRTGRQETQYF.

The rearrangement uses TRBV3-1 and TRBJ1-1; D possibly corresponds to TRBD1 (5 bases). Germline values: CDR1 LGHDT, CDR2 YNNKEL (reference sequence). The CDR3 totals 12 residues. With 0 bases removed from V and 11 bases from J, the gap between germline ends came to 10 bases. CDR3 loop: CASSQESGTAFF. Written as DNA, the CDR3 is TGTGCCAGCAGCCAAGAATCTGGGACGGCTTTCTTT.

This clonotype was counted a few times. V and J are TRBV5-5 and TRBJ2-3, with D maybe TRBD1 (5 bases). The V gene's germline CDR1 is SGHKS and CDR2 YYEKEE (reference sequence). This CDR3 contains 13 residues. Trimming took 2 bases from V and 2 from J, leaving 6 bases between them. CDR3 DNA: TGTGCCAGCAGCTTCAGGGACACAGATACGCAGTATTTT. Its protein product is CASSFRDTDTQYF.

This clonotype has ten or more counts. V usage is TRBV20-1 and J usage is TRBJ2-4; D tentatively reads TRBD1 or TRBD2 (6 bases each). Trimming shortened V by 8 bases and J by 7 bases, and 15 bases separated the two germline ends. Germline CDR1 reads DFQATT; CDR2 reads SNEGSKA (reference sequence). The CDR3 is 12 residues long. CDR3 sequence reads: CSSGGPGNIQYF. Written as DNA, the CDR3 is TGCAGTTCCGGGGGCCCTGGGAACATTCAGTACTTC.